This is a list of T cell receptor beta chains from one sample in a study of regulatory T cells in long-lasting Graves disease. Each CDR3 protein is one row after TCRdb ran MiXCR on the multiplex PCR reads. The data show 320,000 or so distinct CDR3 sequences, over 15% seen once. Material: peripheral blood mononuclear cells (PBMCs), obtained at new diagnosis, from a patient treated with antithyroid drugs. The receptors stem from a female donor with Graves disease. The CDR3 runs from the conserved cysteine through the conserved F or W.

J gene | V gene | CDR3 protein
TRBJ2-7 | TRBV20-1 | CSARSSRSSYEQYF
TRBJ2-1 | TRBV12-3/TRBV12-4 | CASRTGTSSYNEQFF
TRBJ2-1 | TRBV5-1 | CASSLQGASHNEQFF
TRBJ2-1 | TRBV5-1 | CASKTELASYNEQFF
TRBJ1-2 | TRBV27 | CASSLSVLGVGGYTF
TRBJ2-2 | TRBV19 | CASSMLQANTGELFF
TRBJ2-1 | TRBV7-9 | CASSQPGTGTYEQFF
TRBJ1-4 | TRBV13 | CASSVDRGEKLFF
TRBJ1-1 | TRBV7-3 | CASSRMGGHSNTEAFF
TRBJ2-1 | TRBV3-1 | CASSQDRWAGGFTEQLF
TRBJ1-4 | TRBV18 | CASSPPANEKLFF